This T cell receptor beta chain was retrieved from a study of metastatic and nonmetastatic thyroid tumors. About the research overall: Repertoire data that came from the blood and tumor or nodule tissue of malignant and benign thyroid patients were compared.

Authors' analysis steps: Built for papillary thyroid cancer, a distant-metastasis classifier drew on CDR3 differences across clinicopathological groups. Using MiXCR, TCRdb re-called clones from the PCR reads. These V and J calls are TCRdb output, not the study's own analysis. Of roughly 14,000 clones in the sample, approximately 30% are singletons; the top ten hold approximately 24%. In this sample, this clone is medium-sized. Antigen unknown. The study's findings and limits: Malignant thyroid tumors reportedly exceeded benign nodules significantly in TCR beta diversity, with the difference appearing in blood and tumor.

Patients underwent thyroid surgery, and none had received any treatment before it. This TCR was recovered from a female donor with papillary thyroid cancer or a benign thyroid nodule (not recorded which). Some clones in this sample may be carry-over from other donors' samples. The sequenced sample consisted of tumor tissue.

For the CDR3, the DNA is TGTGCCAGCAGCCCAACCACACGCAATCAGCCCCAGCATTTT. It encodes CASSPTTRNQPQHF. The chain links TRBV7-8 to TRBJ1-5; D remains ambiguous. This CDR3 has 14 amino acids. Trimming stripped 5 bases from V and 2 bases from J, with 10 bases between. Germline CDR1 reads SGHVS; CDR2 reads FQNEAQ.